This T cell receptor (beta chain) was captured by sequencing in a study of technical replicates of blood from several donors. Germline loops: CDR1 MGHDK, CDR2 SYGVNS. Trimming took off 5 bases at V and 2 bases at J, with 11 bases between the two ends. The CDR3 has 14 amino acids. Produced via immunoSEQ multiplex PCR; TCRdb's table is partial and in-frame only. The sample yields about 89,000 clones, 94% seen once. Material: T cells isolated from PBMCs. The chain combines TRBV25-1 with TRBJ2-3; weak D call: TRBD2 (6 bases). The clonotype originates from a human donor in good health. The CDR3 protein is CASSRDFLTDTQYF. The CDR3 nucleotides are TGTGCCAGCAGTCGGGACTTTCTCACAGATACGCAGTATTTT.